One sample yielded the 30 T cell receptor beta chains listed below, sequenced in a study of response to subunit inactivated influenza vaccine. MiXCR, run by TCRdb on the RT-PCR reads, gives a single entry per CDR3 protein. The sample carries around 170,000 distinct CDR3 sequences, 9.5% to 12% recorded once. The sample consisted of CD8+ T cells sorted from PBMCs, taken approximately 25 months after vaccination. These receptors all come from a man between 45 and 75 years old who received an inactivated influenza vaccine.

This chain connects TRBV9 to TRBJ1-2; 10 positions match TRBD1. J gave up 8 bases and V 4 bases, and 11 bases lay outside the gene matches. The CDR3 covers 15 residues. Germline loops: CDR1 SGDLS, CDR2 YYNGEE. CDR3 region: CASSPTGTGVYGYTF. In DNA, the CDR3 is TGTGCCAGCAGCCCGACCGGGACAGGGGTTTACGGCTACACCTTC.

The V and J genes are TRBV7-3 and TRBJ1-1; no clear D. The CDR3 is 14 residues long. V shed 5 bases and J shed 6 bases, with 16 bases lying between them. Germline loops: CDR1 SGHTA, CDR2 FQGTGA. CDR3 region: CASSPLGKGAEAFF. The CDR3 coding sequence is TGTGCCAGCAGCCCCCTAGGAAAGGGCGCTGAAGCTTTCTTT.

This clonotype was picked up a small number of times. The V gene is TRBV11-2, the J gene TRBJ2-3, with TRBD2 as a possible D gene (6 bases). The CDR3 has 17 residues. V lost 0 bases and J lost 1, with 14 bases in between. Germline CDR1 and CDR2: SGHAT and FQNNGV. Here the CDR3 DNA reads TGTGCCAGCAGCTTAGATCTGGGACTTTCCCGCACAGATACGCAGTATTTT. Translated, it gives CASSLDLGLSRTDTQYF.

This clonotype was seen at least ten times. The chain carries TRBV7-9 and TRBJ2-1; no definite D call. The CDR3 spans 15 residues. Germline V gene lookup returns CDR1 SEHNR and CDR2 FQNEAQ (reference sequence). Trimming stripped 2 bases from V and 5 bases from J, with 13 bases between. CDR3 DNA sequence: TGTGCCAGCAGCTTATTCCTCGGTATACACAATGAGCAGTTCTTC. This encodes CASSLFLGIHNEQFF.

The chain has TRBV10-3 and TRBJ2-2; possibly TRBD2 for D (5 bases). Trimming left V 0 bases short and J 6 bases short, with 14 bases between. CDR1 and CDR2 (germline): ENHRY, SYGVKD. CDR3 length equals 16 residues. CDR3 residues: CAISESIRGFSGELFF. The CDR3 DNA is TGTGCCATCAGTGAGTCGATCCGGGGTTTTTCCGGGGAGCTGTTTTTT.

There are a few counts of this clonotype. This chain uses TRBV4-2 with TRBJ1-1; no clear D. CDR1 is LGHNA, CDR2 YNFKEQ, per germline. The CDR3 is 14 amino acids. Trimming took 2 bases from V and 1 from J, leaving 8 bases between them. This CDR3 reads CASSQPQANTEAFF. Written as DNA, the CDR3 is TGTGCCAGCAGCCAACCTCAGGCGAACACTGAAGCTTTCTTT.

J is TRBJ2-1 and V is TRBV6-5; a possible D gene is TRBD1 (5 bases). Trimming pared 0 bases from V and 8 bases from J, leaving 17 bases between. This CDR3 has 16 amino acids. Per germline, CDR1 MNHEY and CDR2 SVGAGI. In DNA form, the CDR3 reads TGTGCCAGCAGTTACTCTTTTGGGCAGGGTGGCCATGAGCAGTTCTTC. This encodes CASSYSFGQGGHEQFF.

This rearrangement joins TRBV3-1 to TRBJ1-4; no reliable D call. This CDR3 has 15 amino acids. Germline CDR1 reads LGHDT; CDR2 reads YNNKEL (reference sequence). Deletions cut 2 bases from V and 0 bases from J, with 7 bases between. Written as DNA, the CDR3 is TGTGCCAGCAGCCAATCTAGGACAACTAATGAAAAACTGTTTTTT. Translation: CASSQSRTTNEKLFF.

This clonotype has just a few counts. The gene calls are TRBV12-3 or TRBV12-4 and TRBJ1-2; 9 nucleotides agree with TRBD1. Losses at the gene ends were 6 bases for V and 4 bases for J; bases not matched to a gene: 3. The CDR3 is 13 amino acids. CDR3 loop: CASRGTGIYGYTF. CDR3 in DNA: TGTGCCAGCAGAGGGACAGGGATCTATGGCTACACCTTC.

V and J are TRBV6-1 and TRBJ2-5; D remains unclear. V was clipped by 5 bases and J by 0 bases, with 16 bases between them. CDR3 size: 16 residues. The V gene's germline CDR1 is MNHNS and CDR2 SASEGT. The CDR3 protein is CASSLNELVYQETQYF. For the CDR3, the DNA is TGTGCCAGCAGTCTCAACGAGCTGGTGTACCAAGAGACCCAGTACTTC.

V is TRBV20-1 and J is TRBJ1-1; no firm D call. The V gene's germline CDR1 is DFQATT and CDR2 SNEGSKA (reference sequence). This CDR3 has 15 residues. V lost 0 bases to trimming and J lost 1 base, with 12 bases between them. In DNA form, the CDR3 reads TGCAGTGCTAGAGATCTGAGTGGAAAGAACACTGAAGCTTTCTTT. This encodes CSARDLSGKNTEAFF.

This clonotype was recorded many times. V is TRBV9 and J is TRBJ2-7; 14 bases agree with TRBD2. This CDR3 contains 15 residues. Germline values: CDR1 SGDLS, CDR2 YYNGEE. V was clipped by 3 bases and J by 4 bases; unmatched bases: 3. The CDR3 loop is CASSAGTSGSYEQYF. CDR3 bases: TGTGCCAGCAGCGCCGGGACTAGCGGGAGTTACGAGCAGTACTTC. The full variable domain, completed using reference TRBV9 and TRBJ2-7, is DSGVTQTPKHLITATGQRVTLRCSPRSGDLSVYWYQQSLDQGLQFLIQYYNGEERAKGNILERFSAQQFPDLHSELNLSSLELGDSALYFCASSAGTSGSYEQYFGPGTRLTVT.

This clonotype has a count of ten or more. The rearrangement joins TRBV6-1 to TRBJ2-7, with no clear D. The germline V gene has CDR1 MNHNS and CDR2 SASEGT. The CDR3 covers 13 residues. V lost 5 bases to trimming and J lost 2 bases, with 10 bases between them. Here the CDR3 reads CASSPLEPYEQYF. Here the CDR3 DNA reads TGTGCCAGCAGTCCCCTGGAGCCCTACGAGCAGTACTTC.

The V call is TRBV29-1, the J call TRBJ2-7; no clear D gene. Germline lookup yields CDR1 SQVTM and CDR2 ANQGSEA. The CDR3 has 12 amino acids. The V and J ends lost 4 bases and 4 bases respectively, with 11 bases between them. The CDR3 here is CSVAHSLYEQYF. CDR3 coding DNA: TGCAGCGTTGCTCACAGTTTATACGAGCAGTACTTC.

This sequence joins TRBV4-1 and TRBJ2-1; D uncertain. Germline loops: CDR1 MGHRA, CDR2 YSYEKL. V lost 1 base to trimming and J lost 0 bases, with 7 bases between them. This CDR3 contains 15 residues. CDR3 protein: CASSQVFISYNEQFF. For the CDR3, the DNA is TGCGCCAGCAGCCAAGTATTTATCTCCTACAATGAGCAGTTCTTC.

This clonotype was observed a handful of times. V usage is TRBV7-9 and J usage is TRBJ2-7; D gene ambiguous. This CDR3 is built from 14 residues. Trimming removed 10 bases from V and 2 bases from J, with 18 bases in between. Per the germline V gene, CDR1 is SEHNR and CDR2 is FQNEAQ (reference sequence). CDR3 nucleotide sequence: TGTGCCACCGTCGGCAGATCAACCACCTACGAGCAGTACTTC. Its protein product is CATVGRSTTYEQYF. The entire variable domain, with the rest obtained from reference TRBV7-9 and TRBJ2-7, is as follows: DTGVSQNPRHKITKRGQNVTFRCDPISEHNRLYWYRQTLGQGPEFLTYFQNEAQLEKSRLLSDRFSAERPKGSFSTLEIQRTEQGDSAMYLCATVGRSTTYEQYFGPGTRLTVT.

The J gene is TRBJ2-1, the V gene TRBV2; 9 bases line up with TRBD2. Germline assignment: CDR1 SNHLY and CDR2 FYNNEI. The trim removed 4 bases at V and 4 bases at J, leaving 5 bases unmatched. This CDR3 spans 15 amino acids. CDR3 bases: TGTGCCAGCAGTGGGGTGACTAGCGGATACAATGAGCAGTTCTTC. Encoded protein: CASSGVTSGYNEQFF.

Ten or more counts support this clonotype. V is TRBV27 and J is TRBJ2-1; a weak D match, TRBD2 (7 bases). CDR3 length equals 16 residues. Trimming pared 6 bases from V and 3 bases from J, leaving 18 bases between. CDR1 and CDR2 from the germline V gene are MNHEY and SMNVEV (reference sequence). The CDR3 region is CASRYAGGGIYNEQFF. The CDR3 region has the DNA TGTGCCAGCAGGTACGCGGGCGGGGGCATCTACAATGAGCAGTTCTTC.

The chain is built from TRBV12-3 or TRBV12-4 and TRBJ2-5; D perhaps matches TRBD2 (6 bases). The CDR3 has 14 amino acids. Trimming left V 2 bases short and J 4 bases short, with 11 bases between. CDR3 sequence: CASSLQGGGETQYF. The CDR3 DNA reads TGTGCCAGCAGTTTACAGGGAGGAGGAGAGACCCAGTACTTC.

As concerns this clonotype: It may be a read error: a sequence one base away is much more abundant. The CDR3 sequence is CSAEVGYEQYF. In nucleotides, the CDR3 is TGCAGCGCTGAAGTCGGCTACGAGCAGTACTTC. The chain combines TRBV29-1 with TRBJ2-7; D is ambiguous. Germline CDR1 SQVTM, CDR2 ANQGSEA. The CDR3 contains 11 residues.

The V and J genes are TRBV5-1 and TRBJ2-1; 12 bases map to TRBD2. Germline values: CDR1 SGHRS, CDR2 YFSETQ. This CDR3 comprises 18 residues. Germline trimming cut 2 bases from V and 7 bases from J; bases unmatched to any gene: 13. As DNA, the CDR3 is TGCGCCAGCAGCTTAGACGGGACTAGCGGGCCCCCAAGGAATGAGCAGTTCTTC. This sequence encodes CASSLDGTSGPPRNEQFF.

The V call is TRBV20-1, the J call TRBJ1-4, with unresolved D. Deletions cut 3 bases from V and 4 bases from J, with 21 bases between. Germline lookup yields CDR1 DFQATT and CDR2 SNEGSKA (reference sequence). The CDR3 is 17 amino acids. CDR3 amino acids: CSARYPSYRVDNEKLFF. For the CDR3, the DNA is TGCAGTGCTAGGTACCCTTCGTATCGGGTCGATAATGAAAAACTGTTTTTT.

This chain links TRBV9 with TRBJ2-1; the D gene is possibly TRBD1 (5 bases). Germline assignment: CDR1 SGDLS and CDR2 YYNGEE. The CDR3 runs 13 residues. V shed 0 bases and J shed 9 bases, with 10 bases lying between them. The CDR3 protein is CASSVGGRAEQFF. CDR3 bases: TGTGCCAGCAGCGTAGGGGGCCGGGCTGAGCAGTTCTTC.

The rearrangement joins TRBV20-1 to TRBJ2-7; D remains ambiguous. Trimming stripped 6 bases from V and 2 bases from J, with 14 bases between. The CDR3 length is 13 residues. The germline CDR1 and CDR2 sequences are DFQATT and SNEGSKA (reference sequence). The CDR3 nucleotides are TGCAGTGCGCCCCCGCAGGCGACCTACGAGCAGTACTTC. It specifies CSAPPQATYEQYF.

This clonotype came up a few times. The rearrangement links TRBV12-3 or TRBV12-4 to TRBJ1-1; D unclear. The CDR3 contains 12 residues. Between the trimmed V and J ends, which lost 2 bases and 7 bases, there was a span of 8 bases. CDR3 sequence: CASSLSPREAFF. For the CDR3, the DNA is TGTGCCAGCAGTTTAAGCCCTCGTGAAGCTTTCTTT.

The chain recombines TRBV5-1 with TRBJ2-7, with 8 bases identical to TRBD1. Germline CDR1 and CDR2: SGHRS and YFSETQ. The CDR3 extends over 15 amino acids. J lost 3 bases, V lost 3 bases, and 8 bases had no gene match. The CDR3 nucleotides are TGCGCCAGCAGCTGGGGGACAGGTGGTTACTACGAGCAGTACTTC. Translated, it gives CASSWGTGGYYEQYF.

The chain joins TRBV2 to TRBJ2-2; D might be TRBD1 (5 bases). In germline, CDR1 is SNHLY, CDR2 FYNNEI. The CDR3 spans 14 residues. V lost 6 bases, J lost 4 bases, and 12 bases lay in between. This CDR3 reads CASRLTASTGELFF. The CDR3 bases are TGTGCCAGCAGATTGACAGCGTCCACCGGGGAGCTGTTTTTT.

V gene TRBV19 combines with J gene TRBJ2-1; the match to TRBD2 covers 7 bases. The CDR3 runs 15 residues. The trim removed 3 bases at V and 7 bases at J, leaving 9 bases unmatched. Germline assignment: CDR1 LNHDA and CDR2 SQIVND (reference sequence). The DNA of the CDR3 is TGTGCCAGTAGTATCTTCGGGGCCGGGGGGAATGAGCAGTTCTTC. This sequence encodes CASSIFGAGGNEQFF.

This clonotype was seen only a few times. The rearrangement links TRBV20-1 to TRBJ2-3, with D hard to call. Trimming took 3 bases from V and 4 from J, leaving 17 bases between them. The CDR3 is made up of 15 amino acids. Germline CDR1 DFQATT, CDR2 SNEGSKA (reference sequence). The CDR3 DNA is TGCAGTGCTAGCACTGTGGACCTAGGCGCAGATACGCAGTATTTT. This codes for CSASTVDLGADTQYF.

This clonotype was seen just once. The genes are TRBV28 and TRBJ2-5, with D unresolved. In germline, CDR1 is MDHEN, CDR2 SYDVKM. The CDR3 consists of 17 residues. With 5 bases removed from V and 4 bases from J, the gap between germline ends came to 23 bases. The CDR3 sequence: CASSPLSASDLGETQYF. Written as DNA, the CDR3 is TGTGCCAGCAGTCCCTTATCGGCCTCCGATTTAGGAGAGACCCAGTACTTC.